The clone carrying this T cell receptor (beta chain) was picked up many times. These data originate in a study of neurological immune-mediated disorders. The cDNA was synthesized by means of template-switch 5'RACE, which was carried out with 10-nucleotide random UMIs. TCRdb used MiXCR to reprocess the 5' RACE reads, holding one entry per CDR3 protein. The table shows about 55,000 distinct CDR3 sequences, with about 4.2% occurring only once. With V trimmed by 4 bases and J by 6 bases, 13 bases remained unmatched. Germline V gene sequence: CDR1 DFQATT, CDR2 SNEGSKA (reference sequence). CDR3 length equals 15 residues.

Sequences were obtained from PBMCs. The origin of this receptor is a man aged 50-59 years with multiple sclerosis. The chain recombines TRBV20-1 with TRBJ2-5; 8 nucleotides line up with TRBD2. The CDR3 DNA is TGCAGTGCTAATCTGGGAACTAGCGGCATAAAGACCCAGTACTTC. Translation gives CSANLGTSGIKTQYF.